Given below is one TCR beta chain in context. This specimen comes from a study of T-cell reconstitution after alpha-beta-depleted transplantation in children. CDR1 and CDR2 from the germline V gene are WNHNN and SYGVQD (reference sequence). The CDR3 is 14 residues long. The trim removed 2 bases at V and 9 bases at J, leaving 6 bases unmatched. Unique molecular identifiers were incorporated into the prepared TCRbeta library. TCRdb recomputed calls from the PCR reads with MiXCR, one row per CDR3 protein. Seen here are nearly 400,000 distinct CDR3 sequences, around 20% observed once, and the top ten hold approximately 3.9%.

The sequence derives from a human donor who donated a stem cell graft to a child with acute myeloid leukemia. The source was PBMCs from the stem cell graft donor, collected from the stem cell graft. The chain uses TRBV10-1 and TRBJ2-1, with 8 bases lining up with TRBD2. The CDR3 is CASSEPGGNSEQFF. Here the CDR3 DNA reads TGCGCCAGCAGTGAGCCGGGAGGGAATAGTGAGCAGTTCTTC.